A single T cell receptor beta chain is shown here with its context. The antigen this receptor binds is unknown. No much larger clone is present one base from it, and per-base qualities are unavailable. The CDR3 regions of human TCRbeta chains were subjected to immunosequencing. The original methods were these. TCRs in the repertoires were matched against a reference library of SARS-CoV-2-specific TCRs that had been generated with the MIRA antigen-specificity platform. Breadth meant the fraction of unique TCRs that were SARS-CoV-2-associated, whereas depth meant the fraction of total T cells that were SARS-CoV-2-associated. Using the MIRA data, each spike-specific TCR was mapped to the spike region that the TCR reacts to and placed in a CD4 or CD8 class. Log10-transformed breadth and depth values were compared by one-way ANOVA with Sidak's multiple comparisons tests. TCRdb limited this immuneACCESS table to in-frame rearrangements with V and J called. A share of clones is missing; checked studies link under half to unresolved V genes, and the rest is unexplained. V, J and clone size are those of that table, while D and trimming were read from the DNA. Counted in this sample were 60,000 to 85,000 clones; 85% of them appeared once. The ten largest clones take up approximately 20% of the sample.

The CDR3 sequence holds 15 residues, the cysteine and phenylalanine included. Just CDR3 DNA is preserved here, 45 bases in frame from base 1. The sample's time point label is to be understood as: baseline before first vaccination. Vaccinee samples were obtained from the UK trials COV001 and COV002, which included a single-blind randomized controlled phase 2/3 trial of AZD1222 (ChAdOx1 nCoV-19) in healthy adults. For TCRbeta chain sequencing, PBMC samples were collected from trial participants at day 0 and at day 28 after the second dose. The data originate from a study of T cell responses to AZD1222 COVID-19 vaccine listed by TCRdb under 2021. About the investigation overall: AZD1222 recipients given second doses at about 4 weeks or at about 12 weeks were pooled, since spike-specific TCR depth and breadth were not found to differ between the two schedules. TCR sequencing covered 230 or so trial participants: 200 to 210 given two doses of AZD1222 and 26 given two doses of MenACWY control vaccine. Trial participants were enrolled into age subgroups of 18-55, 56-69 and 70-plus years, which contained 148, 28 and 57 TCR-sequenced participants, respectively.

The full study reports these points: Because no day 14 peak-response samples were available, repertoires were characterized only after the peak T cell response. CD4 TCRs associated with the vaccine covered the entire spike protein, and the dominant responses were in regions 160-218 and 743-854. Nearly half of unique spike-specific TCRs reportedly recognized epitopes outside regions mutated in the B.1.351 and B.1.1.7 variants. After two AZD1222 doses, both the breadth and the depth of spike-specific TCRs were significantly higher than at day 0 and than in MenACWY recipients. Most participants were white British and females outnumbered males, and the authors suggested that clonal diversity may have been underestimated. Conclusions about previously exposed vaccinees were limited because only six AZD1222 recipients were SARS-CoV-2 seropositive at baseline. In the small 56-69-year group, the increase in depth fell short of significance, most likely because of low power.

The chain couples TRBV21-1 to TRBJ2-3; the table calls TRBD2, which could not be checked here. TRBV21-1 is flagged as a pseudogene. The sequence was obtained from an adult in good health. The specimen was peripheral blood, collected on day 0 of AZD1222 vaccination. CDR3 loop: CASSKGAGSRDTQYF. The DNA sequence is as follows: TGTGCCAGCAGCAAAGGAGCGGGAAGTAGAGATACGCAGTATTTT.